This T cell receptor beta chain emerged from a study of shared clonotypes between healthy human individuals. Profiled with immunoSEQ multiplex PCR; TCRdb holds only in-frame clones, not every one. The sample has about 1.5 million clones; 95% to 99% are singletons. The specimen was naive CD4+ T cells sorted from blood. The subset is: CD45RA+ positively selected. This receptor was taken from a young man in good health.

The CDR3, as DNA: TGTGCCAGCAGCTTAGTACGATCCGCTTGGGATACGCAGTATTTT. It codes for CASSLVRSAWDTQYF. The chain has TRBV7-6 and TRBJ2-3; no definite D call. The CDR3 sequence is 15 residues long. V lost 1 base, J lost 6 bases, and 14 bases lay in between. The V gene's germline CDR1 is SGHVS and CDR2 FNYEAQ.